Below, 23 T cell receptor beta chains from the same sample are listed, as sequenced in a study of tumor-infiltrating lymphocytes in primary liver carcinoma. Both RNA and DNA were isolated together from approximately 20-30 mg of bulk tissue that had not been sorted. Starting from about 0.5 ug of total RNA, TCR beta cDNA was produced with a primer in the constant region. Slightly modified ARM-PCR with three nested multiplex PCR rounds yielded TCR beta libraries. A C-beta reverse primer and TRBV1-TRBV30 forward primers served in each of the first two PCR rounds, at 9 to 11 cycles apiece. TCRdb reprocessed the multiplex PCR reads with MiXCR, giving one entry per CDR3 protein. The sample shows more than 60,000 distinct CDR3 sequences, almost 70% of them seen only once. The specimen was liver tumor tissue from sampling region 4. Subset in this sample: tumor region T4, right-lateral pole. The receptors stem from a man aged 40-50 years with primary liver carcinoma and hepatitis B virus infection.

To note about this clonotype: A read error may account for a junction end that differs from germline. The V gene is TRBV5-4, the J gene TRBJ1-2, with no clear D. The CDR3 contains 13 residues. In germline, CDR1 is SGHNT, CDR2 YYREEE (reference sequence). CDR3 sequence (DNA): TGTGCCAGTAGCTTGATGACGGGGTATGGCTACACCTTC. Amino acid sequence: CASSLMTGYGYTF.

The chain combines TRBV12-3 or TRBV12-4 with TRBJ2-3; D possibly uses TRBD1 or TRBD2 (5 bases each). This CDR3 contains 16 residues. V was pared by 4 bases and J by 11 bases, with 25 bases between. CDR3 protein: CASSSPGRASTGMQYF. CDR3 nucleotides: TGTGCCAGCAGTTCTCCCGGACGCGCTAGCACAGGTATGCAGTATTTT.

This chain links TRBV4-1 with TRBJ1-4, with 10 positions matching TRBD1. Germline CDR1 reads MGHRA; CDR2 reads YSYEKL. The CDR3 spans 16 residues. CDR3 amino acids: CVSSQGPGTGAQKLFF. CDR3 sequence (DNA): TGCGTCAGTAGCCAAGGGCCAGGGACAGGGGCACAAAAACTGTTTTTT.

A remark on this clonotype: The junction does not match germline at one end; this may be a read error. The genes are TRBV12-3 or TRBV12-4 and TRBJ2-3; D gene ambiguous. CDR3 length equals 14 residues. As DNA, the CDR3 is TGTGCCAGCATTTTAGAGCAGGGCACAGATACGCAGTATTTT. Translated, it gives CASILEQGTDTQYF.

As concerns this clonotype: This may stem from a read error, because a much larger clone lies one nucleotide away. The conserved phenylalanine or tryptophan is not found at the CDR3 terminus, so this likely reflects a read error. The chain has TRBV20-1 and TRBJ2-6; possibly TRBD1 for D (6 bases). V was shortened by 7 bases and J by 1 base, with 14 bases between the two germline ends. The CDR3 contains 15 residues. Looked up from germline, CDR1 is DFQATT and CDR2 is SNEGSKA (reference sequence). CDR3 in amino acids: CSVSRGGSGANVLTL. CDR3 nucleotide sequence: TGCAGTGTGTCCAGGGGTGGGTCTGGGGCCAACGTCCTGACTTTA.

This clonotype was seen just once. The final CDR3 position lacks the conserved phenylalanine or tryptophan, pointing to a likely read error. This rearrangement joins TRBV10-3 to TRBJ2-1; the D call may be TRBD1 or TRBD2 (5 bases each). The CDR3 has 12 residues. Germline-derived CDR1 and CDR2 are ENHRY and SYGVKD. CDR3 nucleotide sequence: TGTGCCATTAGTGACGGGGCGTATGAGCAGTTCTTA. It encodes CAISDGAYEQFL.

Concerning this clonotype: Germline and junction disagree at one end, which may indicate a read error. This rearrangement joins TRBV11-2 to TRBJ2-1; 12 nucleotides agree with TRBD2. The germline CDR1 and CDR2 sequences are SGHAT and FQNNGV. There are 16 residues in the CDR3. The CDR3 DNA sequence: TGTGCCAGCAGCTTTCGACTAGCGGGAGACTTCAATGATCAGTCCTTC. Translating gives CASSFRLAGDFNDQSF.

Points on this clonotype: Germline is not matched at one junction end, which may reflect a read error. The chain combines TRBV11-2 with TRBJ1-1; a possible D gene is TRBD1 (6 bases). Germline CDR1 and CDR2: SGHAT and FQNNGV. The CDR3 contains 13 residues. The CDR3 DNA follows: TGTGCCAGCAGCTTAGTCGGGGACACTGTAGCTTTCTTT. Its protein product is CASSLVGDTVAFF.

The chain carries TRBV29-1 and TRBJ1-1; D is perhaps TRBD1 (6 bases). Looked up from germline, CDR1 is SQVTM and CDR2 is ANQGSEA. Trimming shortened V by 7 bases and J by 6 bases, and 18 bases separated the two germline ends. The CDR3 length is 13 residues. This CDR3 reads CSAGLGHPAEAFF. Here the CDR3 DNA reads TGCAGCGCTGGCTTGGGACATCCCGCTGAAGCTTTCTTT.

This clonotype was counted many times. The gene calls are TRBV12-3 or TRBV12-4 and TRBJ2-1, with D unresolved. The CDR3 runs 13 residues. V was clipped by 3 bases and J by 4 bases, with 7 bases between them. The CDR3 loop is CASSFLGYNEQFF. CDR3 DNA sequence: TGTGCCAGCAGTTTTTTGGGTTACAATGAGCAGTTCTTC.

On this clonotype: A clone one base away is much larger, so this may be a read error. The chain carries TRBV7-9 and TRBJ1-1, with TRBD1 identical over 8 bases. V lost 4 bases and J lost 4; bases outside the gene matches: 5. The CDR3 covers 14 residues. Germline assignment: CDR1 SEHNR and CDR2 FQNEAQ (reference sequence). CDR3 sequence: CASSYGQGSTEAFF. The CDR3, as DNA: TGTGCCAGCAGCTATGGACAGGGAAGCACTGAAGCTTTCTTT.

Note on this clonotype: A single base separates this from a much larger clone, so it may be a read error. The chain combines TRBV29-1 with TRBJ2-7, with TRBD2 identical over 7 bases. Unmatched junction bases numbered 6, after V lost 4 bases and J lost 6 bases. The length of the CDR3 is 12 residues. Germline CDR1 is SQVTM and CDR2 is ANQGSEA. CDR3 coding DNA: TGCAGCGTTGCCTGGGGGGGGAGCGAGCAGTACTTC. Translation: CSVAWGGSEQYF.

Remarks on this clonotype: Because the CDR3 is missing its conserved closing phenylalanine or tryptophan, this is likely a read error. The CDR3 bases are TGTGCCAGCATGACCTCGACAGGGGGCTATGGCTACACCTCC. It encodes CASMTSTGGYGYTS. This sequence joins TRBV7-9 and TRBJ1-2, with TRBD1 matching 9 bases. The CDR3 sequence is 14 residues long. Trimming cost V 7 bases and J 4 bases; bases outside gene matches: 7. Germline V gene lookup returns CDR1 SEHNR and CDR2 FQNEAQ (reference sequence).

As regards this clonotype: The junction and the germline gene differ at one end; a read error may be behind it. This CDR3 reads CASTSAGPGNEHFF. The CDR3 DNA reads as TGTGCCAGCACTTCAGCGGGCCCTGGGAATGAGCACTTTTTC. The V gene is TRBV11-2, the J gene TRBJ2-1; D possibly corresponds to TRBD2 (6 bases). Germline V gene lookup returns CDR1 SGHAT and CDR2 FQNNGV. This CDR3 is 14 amino acids long. Filled out from reference TRBV11-2 and TRBJ2-1, the complete variable domain reads EAGVAQSPRYKIIEKRQSVAFWCNPISGHATLYWYQQILGQGPKLLIQFQNNGVVDDSQLPKDRFSAERLKGVDSTLKIQPAKLEDSAVYLCASTSAGPGNEHFFGPGTRLTVL.

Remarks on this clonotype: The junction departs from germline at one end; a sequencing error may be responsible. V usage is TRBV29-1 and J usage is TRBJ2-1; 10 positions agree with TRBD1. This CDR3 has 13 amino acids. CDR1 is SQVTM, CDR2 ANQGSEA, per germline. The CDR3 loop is CGVVGTGDLEQFF. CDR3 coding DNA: TGCGGCGTAGTCGGGACAGGGGATCTAGAGCAGTTCTTC.

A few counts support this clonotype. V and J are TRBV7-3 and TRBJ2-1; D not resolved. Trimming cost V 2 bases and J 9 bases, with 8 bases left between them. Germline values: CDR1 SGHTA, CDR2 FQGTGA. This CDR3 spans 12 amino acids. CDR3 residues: CASSLGISEQFF. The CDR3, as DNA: TGTGCCAGCAGCTTAGGCATAAGTGAGCAGTTCTTC. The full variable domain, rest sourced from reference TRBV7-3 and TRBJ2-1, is GAGVSQTPSNKVTEKGKYVELRCDPISGHTALYWYRQSLGQGPEFLIYFQGTGAADDSGLPNDRFFAVRPEGSVSTLKIQRTERGDSAVYLCASSLGISEQFFGPGTRLTVL.

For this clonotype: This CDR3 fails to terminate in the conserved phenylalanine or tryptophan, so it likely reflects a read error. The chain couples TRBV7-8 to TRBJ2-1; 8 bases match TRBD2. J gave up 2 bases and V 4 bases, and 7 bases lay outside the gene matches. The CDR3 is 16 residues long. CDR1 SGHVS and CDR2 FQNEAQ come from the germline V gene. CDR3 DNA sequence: TGTGCCAGCAGCTCGCGGGGGGAGGCCACCTACAATGAGCAGTTCTCC. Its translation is CASSSRGEATYNEQFS.

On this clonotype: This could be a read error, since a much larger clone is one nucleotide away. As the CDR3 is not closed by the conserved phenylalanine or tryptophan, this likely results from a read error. As DNA, the CDR3 is TGCGCCAGCAGCCTAGCGGGACTTGCCAACCACTACGAGCAGTACCTC. This gives the protein CASSLAGLANHYEQYL. V usage is TRBV4-1 and J usage is TRBJ2-7, with 8 positions matching TRBD2. CDR3 length equals 16 residues. V trimming: 4 bases; J trimming: 3 bases; junction bases outside the gene matches: 11. Germline loops: CDR1 MGHRA, CDR2 YSYEKL.

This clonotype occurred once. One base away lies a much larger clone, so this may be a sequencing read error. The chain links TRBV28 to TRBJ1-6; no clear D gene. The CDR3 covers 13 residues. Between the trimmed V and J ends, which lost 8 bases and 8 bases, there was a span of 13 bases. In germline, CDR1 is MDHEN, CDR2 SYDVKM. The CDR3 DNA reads TGTGCCAGCGGTTCGGGTCGGGATTCACCCCTCCACTTT. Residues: CASGSGRDSPLHF.

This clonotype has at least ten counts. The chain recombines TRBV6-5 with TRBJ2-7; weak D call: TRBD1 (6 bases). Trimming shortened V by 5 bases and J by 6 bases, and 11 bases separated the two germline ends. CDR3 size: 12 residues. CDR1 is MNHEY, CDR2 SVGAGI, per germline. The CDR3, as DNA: TGTGCCAGCAGTCAGGGGCCTGGCGAGCAGTACTTC. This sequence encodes CASSQGPGEQYF.

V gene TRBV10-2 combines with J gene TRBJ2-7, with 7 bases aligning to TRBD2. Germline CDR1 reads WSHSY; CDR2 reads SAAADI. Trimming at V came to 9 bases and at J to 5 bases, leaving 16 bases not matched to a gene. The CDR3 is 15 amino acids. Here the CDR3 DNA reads TGCGCCAGAGAGCGGAAGCGGGACGCTTCACACGAGCAGTACTTC. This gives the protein CARERKRDASHEQYF.

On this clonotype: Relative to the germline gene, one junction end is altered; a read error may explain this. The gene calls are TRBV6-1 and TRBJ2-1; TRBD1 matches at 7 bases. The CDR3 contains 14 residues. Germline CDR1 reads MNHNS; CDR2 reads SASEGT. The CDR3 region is CASSETGLDDDQFF. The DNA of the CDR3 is TGTGCCAGCAGTGAGACAGGGCTCGACGATGATCAGTTCTTC.

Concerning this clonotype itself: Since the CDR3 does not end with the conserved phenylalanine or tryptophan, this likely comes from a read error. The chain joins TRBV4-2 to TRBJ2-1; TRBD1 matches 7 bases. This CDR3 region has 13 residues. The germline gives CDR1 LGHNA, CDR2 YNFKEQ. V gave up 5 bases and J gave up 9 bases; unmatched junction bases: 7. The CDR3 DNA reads TGTGCCAGCAGCAAGGGTCGGGACAGTGAGCAGTTCCTC. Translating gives CASSKGRDSEQFL.